One sample yielded the 7 T cell receptor beta chains listed below, sequenced in a study of T cells in localized non-small cell lung cancer. Clones were sequenced by immunoSEQ multiplex PCR, and TCRdb holds only the in-frame ones, with some missing. The sample has 43,000 or so clones; 90% to 95% are singletons. The starting material was PBMCs, obtained before any cancer treatment. All receptors come from a woman aged 40-69 years with stage II lung adenocarcinoma.

The CDR3 sequence: CASMSLGTGSHEQYF. CDR3 DNA: TGTGCCAGCATGAGTTTAGGGACAGGGAGCCACGAGCAGTACTTC. The gene calls are TRBV6-5 and TRBJ2-7, with 9 bases matching TRBD1. The CDR3 runs 15 residues. The V and J ends lost 7 bases and 5 bases, in that order; junction bases with no gene match: 12. Germline CDR1 is MNHEY and CDR2 is SVGAGI.

This sequence joins TRBV27 and TRBJ2-1; TRBD1 is a possible D gene (5 bases). CDR1 MNHEY and CDR2 SMNVEV come from the germline V gene (reference sequence). The CDR3 covers 14 residues. V was cut by 4 bases and J by 6 bases, with 13 bases left in between. In nucleotides, the CDR3 is TGTGCCAGCAGTTCACGAAGGGGTTTCAATGAGCAGTTCTTC. Its protein is CASSSRRGFNEQFF.

The gene calls are TRBV29-1 and TRBJ1-1; D might be TRBD1 (5 bases). Trimming removed 7 bases at V and 0 bases at J, with 9 bases between. This CDR3 is built from 12 residues. Germline values: CDR1 SQVTM, CDR2 ANQGSEA. The CDR3 DNA sequence: TGCAGCGGCACCAGGGTGAACACTGAAGCTTTCTTT. Amino acids: CSGTRVNTEAFF.

The chain has TRBV20-1 and TRBJ2-3; D unclear. Between the trimmed V and J ends, which lost 6 bases and 1 base, there was a span of 5 bases. The length of the CDR3 is 11 residues. From germline, CDR1 is DFQATT and CDR2 SNEGSKA (reference sequence). The CDR3 loop is CSARRTDTQYF. CDR3 coding DNA: TGCAGTGCCCGCCGCACAGATACGCAGTATTTT.

V gene TRBV9 combines with J gene TRBJ2-3; D may be TRBD2 (7 bases). The CDR3 sequence is 16 residues long. The germline V gene encodes CDR1 SGDLS and CDR2 YYNGEE. V was trimmed by 0 bases and J by 5 bases, leaving 16 bases between them. The chain's CDR3 is CASSVVEGGPGDTQYF. Written as DNA, the CDR3 is TGTGCCAGCAGCGTAGTAGAGGGGGGGCCTGGAGATACGCAGTATTTT.

This chain uses TRBV6-5 with TRBJ1-4; no reliable D call. Germline loops: CDR1 MNHEY, CDR2 SVGAGI. Trimming stripped 3 bases from V and 6 bases from J, with 11 bases between. The CDR3 consists of 14 residues. The CDR3 spells CASSYRGSDEKLFF. CDR3 sequence (DNA): TGTGCCAGCAGTTATCGGGGATCAGATGAAAAACTGTTTTTT.

The table lists this clone with a count of one. The chain employs TRBV14 and TRBJ2-1, with TRBD1 identical over 10 bases. Trimming cost V 4 bases and J 1 base; bases outside gene matches: 7. CDR1 is SGHDN and CDR2 is FVKESK in the germline V gene. The CDR3 runs 17 residues. The CDR3 protein is CASSRRGGQGSYNEQFF. CDR3 in DNA: TGTGCCAGCAGCCGTAGGGGGGGACAGGGGTCCTACAATGAGCAGTTCTTC.